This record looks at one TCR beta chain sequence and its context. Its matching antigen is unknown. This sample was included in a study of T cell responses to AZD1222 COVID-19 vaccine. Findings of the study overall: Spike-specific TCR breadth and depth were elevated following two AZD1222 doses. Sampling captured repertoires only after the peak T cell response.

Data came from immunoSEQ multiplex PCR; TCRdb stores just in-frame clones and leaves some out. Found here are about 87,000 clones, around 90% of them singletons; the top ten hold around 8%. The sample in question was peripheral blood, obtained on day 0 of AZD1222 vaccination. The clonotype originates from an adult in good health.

The CDR3 DNA reads TGTGCCAGCTCATCGTTAGCGGGAATCACAGATACGCAGTATTTT. Translated, it gives CASSSLAGITDTQYF. The V and J genes are TRBV18 and TRBJ2-3; TRBD2 matches at 8 bases. With V trimmed by 5 bases and J by 2 bases, 6 bases remained unmatched. The germline V gene encodes CDR1 KGHSH and CDR2 LQKENI. The CDR3 length is 15 residues.